A selection of T cell receptor beta chains follows, all from one sample in a study of naive and memory T cell subsets. Using its own MiXCR run on the UMI-ligation and nested PCR reads, TCRdb lists one record per CDR3 protein. This sample has about 34,000 distinct CDR3 sequences, with around 20% found just once. Sequenced: effector memory CD4+ T cells from blood. These receptor sequences come from a human donor in good health. Each CDR3 is given with its conserved first and last residue. D genes are given only for firm matches. A row's size may be missing; if present it is once, few, many or a size class.

clone size: -
V gene: TRBV27
J gene: TRBJ2-1
D gene: -
CDR3 DNA: TGTGCCAGCAGTTCCGGGGGGACACACCTATACAATGAGCAGTTCTTC
CDR3 protein: CASSSGGTHLYNEQFF

clone size: -
V gene: TRBV10-3
J gene: TRBJ2-1
D gene: -
CDR3 DNA: TGTGCCATCAGTACGCGCAATGAGCAGTTCTTC
CDR3 protein: CAISTRNEQFF

clone size: -
V gene: TRBV24-1
J gene: TRBJ2-1
D gene: TRBD1
CDR3 DNA: TGTGCCACCAGTACCGGGACAGTCTACAATGAGCAGTTCTTC
CDR3 protein: CATSTGTVYNEQFF

clone size: many
V gene: TRBV27
J gene: TRBJ1-1
D gene: -
CDR3 DNA: TGTGCCAGCAGTTTTGGGATAGGAGTAAACACTGAAGCTTTCTTT
CDR3 protein: CASSFGIGVNTEAFF

clone size: many
V gene: TRBV4-1
J gene: TRBJ2-1
D gene: -
CDR3 DNA: TGCGCCAGCAGCCAAGATCGGCAGCGGACGACCTACAATGAGCAGTTCTTC
CDR3 protein: CASSQDRQRTTYNEQFF

clone size: many
V gene: TRBV6-2/TRBV6-3
J gene: TRBJ2-1
D gene: -
CDR3 DNA: TGTGCCAGCAGTTATCCTTGGCTTAACAATGAGCAGTTCTTC
CDR3 protein: CASSYPWLNNEQFF

clone size: few
V gene: TRBV5-6
J gene: TRBJ2-1
D gene: TRBD2
CDR3 DNA: TGTGCCAGCAGCCGGAAGGCGGGAGGAAGGTACAATGAGCAGTTCTTC
CDR3 protein: CASSRKAGGRYNEQFF

clone size: -
V gene: TRBV20-1
J gene: TRBJ1-4
D gene: -
CDR3 DNA: TGCAGTGTGGGCCGATTTAATGAAAAACTGTTTTTT
CDR3 protein: CSVGRFNEKLFF

clone size: few
V gene: TRBV10-2
J gene: TRBJ1-6
D gene: TRBD1
CDR3 DNA: TGCGCCAGCATGACAGGGTCCTATAATTCACCCCTCCACTTT
CDR3 protein: CASMTGSYNSPLHF

clone size: few
V gene: TRBV5-1
J gene: TRBJ2-7
D gene: TRBD2
CDR3 DNA: TGCGCCAGCAGCCCATTCGGGACTAGCGGTTCGAGCTCCTACGAGCAGTACTTC
CDR3 protein: CASSPFGTSGSSSYEQYF

clone size: many
V gene: TRBV6-4
J gene: TRBJ2-1
D gene: -
CDR3 DNA: TGTGCCAGCAGTGACTCGAACAGGTACAATGAGCAGTTCTTC
CDR3 protein: CASSDSNRYNEQFF